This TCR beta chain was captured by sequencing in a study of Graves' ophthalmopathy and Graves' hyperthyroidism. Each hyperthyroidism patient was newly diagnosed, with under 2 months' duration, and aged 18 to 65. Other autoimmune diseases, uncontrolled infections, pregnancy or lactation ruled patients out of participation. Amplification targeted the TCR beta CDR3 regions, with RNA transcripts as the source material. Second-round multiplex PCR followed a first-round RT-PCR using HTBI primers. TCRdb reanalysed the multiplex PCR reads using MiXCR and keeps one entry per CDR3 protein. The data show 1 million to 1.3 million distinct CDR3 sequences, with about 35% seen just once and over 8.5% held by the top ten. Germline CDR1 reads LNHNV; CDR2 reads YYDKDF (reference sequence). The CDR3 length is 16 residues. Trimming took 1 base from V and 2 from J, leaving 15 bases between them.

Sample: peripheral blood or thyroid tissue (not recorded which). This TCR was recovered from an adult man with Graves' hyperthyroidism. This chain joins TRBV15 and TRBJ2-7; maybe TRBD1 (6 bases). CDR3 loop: CATSRVPLDRTYEQYF. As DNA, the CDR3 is TGTGCCACCAGCAGAGTACCTCTCGACAGGACCTACGAGCAGTACTTC.